This is a list of T cell receptor beta chains from one sample in a study of cytomegalovirus exposure and HLA in healthy donors. Here immunoSEQ multiplex PCR was the method, and the copy in TCRdb shows in-frame clones only, minus some. Its clone listing holds about 200,000 clones. The sample comprised PBMCs. The receptor source for this set is a girl aged 2-10 years in good health and CMV-seropositive. Each CDR3 is given without its conserved first and last residue. The order of the fields is J gene, V gene, CDR3 protein.

>TRBJ1-3|TRBV7-8
ASSLVDSGNTIY
>TRBJ2-2|TRBV6-4
ASSPLPGQGTTGELF
>TRBJ2-4|TRBV2
ASSVSGGPY
>TRBJ1-1|TRBV2
ASRDPADRAEAF
>TRBJ1-2|TRBV28
ASSLMEGPYGYT
>TRBJ2-7|TRBV7-6
ASSLGGSMGLYEQY
>TRBJ2-7|TRBV29-1
SVGTGREQY
>TRBJ2-1|TRBV28
ASRPRTTGRELNEQF
>TRBJ1-1|TRBV5-6
ASSLAVQGDSNTEAF
>TRBJ2-1|TRBV19
ASSIRLAQYNEQF
>TRBJ2-7|TRBV28
ASSSGLAGGIEQY
>TRBJ2-3|TRBV27
ASSLRLGLGTADTQY
>TRBJ2-2|TRBV28
ASSLDSGRALDTGELF
>TRBJ2-1|TRBV5-6
ASSSSGRGFSLTNEQF
>TRBJ2-7|TRBV2
ASTQVHWGQGSYEQY
>TRBJ2-3|TRBV20-1
SASLTDTQY
>TRBJ2-7|TRBV27
ASTRGDRVFEQY
>TRBJ2-7|TRBV30
AWSLGDRAHEQY
>TRBJ1-3|TRBV29-1
SVIGDYTIY
>TRBJ1-5|TRBV28
ASSYRGNQPQH
>TRBJ2-2|TRBV6-1
ASSDLGAPSTGELF
>TRBJ1-5|TRBV28
ASSPYGVLQPQH
>TRBJ2-3|TRBV6-5
ASSATSSTDTQY
>TRBJ2-1|TRBV21-1
ASSRGNEQF
>NA|TRBV13
ASSLAGDEDEQY
>TRBJ2-1|TRBV7-8
ASSIIAGVVLNEQF
>TRBJ2-7|TRBV20-1
SARDVYEQY
>TRBJ2-5|TRBV4-1
ASSQVALVQETQY
>TRBJ1-4|TRBV9
ASSPYGHNEKLF
>TRBJ1-5|TRBV15
ATSLVGGRSGQPQH
>TRBJ2-5|TRBV5-6
ASSPGTGYQETQY
>NA|TRBV7-8
ASSISLAGVYEQY
>TRBJ2-7|TRBV10-3
AISESLTSQYYEQY
>TRBJ2-7|TRBV27
ASGPLGRTGELEQY
>TRBJ1-5|TRBV19
ASSILGQGNFQPQH
>TRBJ2-2|TRBV5-1
ASSKGTGDTGELF
>TRBJ2-7|TRBV5-1
ASSRQGPRSYEQY
>TRBJ2-1|TRBV2
ASSETSGRSSYNEQF
>TRBJ1-5|TRBV28
ASSLLGAQPQH
>TRBJ2-1|TRBV20-1
GGASYNEQF
>TRBJ2-7|TRBV6-1
ASSVVTGIWNEQY
>TRBJ2-7|TRBV28
ASSSPASGSYEQY
>TRBJ2-7|TRBV28
ASSNDRAYEQY
>NA|TRBV6-6
ASSPGTGKSYEQY
>TRBJ2-5|TRBV28
ASSFNRGVTQETQY
>TRBJ2-7|TRBV5-4
ASSQSSQGNIYEQY
>TRBJ2-2|TRBV9
ASTLAVGSGELF
>TRBJ2-1|TRBV7-3
ASSASSGEAWGYNEQF
>TRBJ2-7|TRBV5-5
ASSRRPPGQGAYEQY
>TRBJ2-7|TRBV30
AWSNRQGVSYEQY
>TRBJ2-5|TRBV7-9
ASSLLTSGSQTQY
>TRBJ1-2|TRBV7-9
ASSLGTAGGGYT
>TRBJ2-1|TRBV30
AWSPAGDYNEQF
>TRBJ2-7|TRBV19
ASSLSFFWDRVDYEQY
>TRBJ1-2|TRBV5-4
ASSLQGEYGYT
>TRBJ2-3|TRBV5-4
ASSLSGTSTDTQY
>TRBJ2-7|TRBV5-5
ASSPRQGSGSYEQY
>TRBJ1-1|TRBV27
ASKPDPRGTEAF
>TRBJ2-7|TRBV6-5
ASSFRDRLGVYEQY
>TRBJ2-3|TRBV7-2
ASSAGLASTDTQY